Shown below are 8 T cell receptor beta chains from a single sample sequenced in a study of cytomegalovirus exposure and HLA in healthy donors. The repertoire was sequenced with immunoSEQ multiplex PCR; TCRdb's copy has only in-frame clones and lacks some. The sample comprises about 160,000 clones, 70% to 90% of which are singletons, and 4.5% to 7% rests with the top ten. Sequenced input: PBMCs. The receptor source for this set is a woman in her thirties in good health and CMV-seronegative.

The gene calls are TRBV9 and TRBJ2-4, with 14 positions matching TRBD2. Germline-derived CDR1 and CDR2 are SGDLS and YYNGEE. The CDR3 loop spans 18 amino acids. The J segment lost 6 bases and the V segment lost 4 bases, leaving 12 bases of the junction unmatched. In DNA form, the CDR3 reads TGTGCCAGCAGCCGACTAGCGGGGGGGCTCTCAAATTTAAACATTCAGTACTTC. It yields the protein CASSRLAGGLSNLNIQYF.

This clone came up once. V usage is TRBV28 and J usage is TRBJ2-1, with 7 bases that match TRBD2. The CDR3 is 15 residues long. V shed 2 bases and J 0 bases; nucleotides not matched to a gene: 1. Germline V lookup: CDR1 MDHEN, CDR2 SYDVKM. CDR3 sequence (DNA): TGTGCCAGCAGTTTAGGCGGGAGCTCCTACAATGAGCAGTTCTTC. Its translation is CASSLGGSSYNEQFF.

V usage is TRBV5-6 and J usage is TRBJ2-1; 9 nucleotides agree with TRBD1. Per the germline V gene, CDR1 is SGHDT and CDR2 is YYEEEE. V was pared by 0 bases and J by 2 bases, with 6 bases of the junction left unmatched. There are 17 residues in the CDR3. The CDR3 loop is CASSLDFRTGAYNEQFF. The CDR3, as DNA: TGTGCCAGCAGCTTGGATTTCAGGACAGGGGCCTACAATGAGCAGTTCTTC.

The chain couples TRBV4-2 to TRBJ2-1, with D possibly being TRBD2 (5 bases). The length of the CDR3 is 16 residues. Germline V gene lookup returns CDR1 LGHNA and CDR2 YNFKEQ. The V gene lost 3 bases and the J gene lost 0 bases, with 12 bases spanning the gap. The CDR3 reads CASSQEDRDSYNEQFF. CDR3 DNA sequence: TGTGCCAGCAGCCAGGAAGACCGGGACTCCTACAATGAGCAGTTCTTC.

This chain connects TRBV6-1 to TRBJ1-1, with a tentative D call TRBD1 (5 bases). This CDR3 has 15 residues. Per the germline V gene, CDR1 is MNHNS and CDR2 is SASEGT. Between the trimmed V and J ends, which lost 2 bases and 6 bases, there was a span of 16 bases. The CDR3, as DNA: TGTGCCAGCAGTGAAATTCTTCGGGGAGGGGCTGAAGCTTTCTTT. Its protein is CASSEILRGGAEAFF.

On this clone: The sample contains more than one DNA sequence encoding this CDR3. The chain carries TRBV19 and TRBJ2-7; 9 nucleotides line up with TRBD1. The CDR3 spans 13 residues. Trimming took 4 bases from V and 4 from J; bases not matched to a gene: 2. CDR1 is LNHDA and CDR2 is SQIVND in the germline V gene (reference sequence). The CDR3 region is CASSTDRGYEQYF. The CDR3 region has the DNA TGTGCCAGTAGTACGGACAGGGGATACGAGCAGTACTTC.

This chain joins TRBV7-9 and TRBJ2-5, with TRBD1 identical over 7 bases. The CDR3 spans 13 residues. With 5 bases clipped from V and 4 bases from J, the junction kept 4 bases outside the gene matches. Germline loops: CDR1 SEHNR, CDR2 FQNEAQ (reference sequence). The CDR3 loop is CASSRQGVETQYF. The CDR3 DNA follows: TGTGCCAGCAGCCGACAGGGAGTAGAGACCCAGTACTTC.

This rearrangement joins TRBV19 to TRBJ2-3; possible D gene TRBD2, 6 bases. In germline, CDR1 is LNHDA, CDR2 SQIVND (reference sequence). The V gene lost 9 bases and the J gene lost 0 bases, with 16 bases spanning the gap. The CDR3 runs 15 residues. CDR3 bases: TGTGCCAGCGACCCGGGACTGGAGAGCACAGATACGCAGTATTTT. It encodes CASDPGLESTDTQYF. The entire variable domain, with the rest obtained from reference TRBV19 and TRBJ2-3, is as follows: DGGITQSPKYLFRKEGQNVTLSCEQNLNHDAMYWYRQDPGQGLRLIYYSQIVNDFQKGDIAEGYSVSREKKESFPLTVTSAQKNPTAFYLCASDPGLESTDTQYFGPGTRLTVL.